The present TCR beta chain was sequenced within a study of T-cell memory formation after mild COVID-19. The CDR3 has 16 amino acids. The germline CDR1 and CDR2 sequences are ENHRY and SYGVKD. The V gene end was trimmed by 2 bases and the J gene end by 6 bases; junction bases not matched to a gene: 8. Via MiXCR, TCRdb re-called the 5' RACE reads, giving one row per CDR3 protein. Seen here are approximately 350,000 distinct CDR3 sequences, about an eighth observed once, and the top ten hold 20% to 25%. This receptor was taken from a man between 18 and 35 years old who had mild COVID-19 (a few samples of this study predate the infection). Cell type and time point are not known. J is TRBJ2-2 and V is TRBV10-3; 8 positions agree with TRBD1. The source material was PBMCs or a T cell subset sorted from them (not recorded which). As DNA, the CDR3 is TGTGCCATCAGTGAGGAGGGCAGGGGGCTCGCCGGGGAGCTGTTTTTT. It translates to CAISEEGRGLAGELFF.